Listed below are T cell receptor beta chains from one sample, sequenced in a study of cytomegalovirus exposure and HLA in healthy donors. The repertoire was sequenced with immunoSEQ multiplex PCR; TCRdb's copy has only in-frame clones and lacks some. The sample spans around 130,000 clones; the ten largest clones claim around 1.5%. The specimen sequenced was PBMCs. These receptors were collected from a woman in her forties in good health and CMV-seronegative. Each CDR3 is given with its conserved first and last residue. The D gene is left open where the match is weak.

d_gene	v_gene	j_gene	CDR3aa	CDR3nt
TRBD2	TRBV7-8	TRBJ2-3	CASSLDPGQRLAGVVTDTQYF	TGTGCCAGCAGCTTAGATCCAGGACAGAGACTAGCGGGCGTAGTCACAGATACGCAGTATTTT
TRBD1	TRBV7-2	TRBJ1-2	CASSFYDRGDGYTF	TGTGCCAGCAGCTTTTATGACAGGGGCGATGGCTACACCTTC
TRBD1	TRBV5-1	TRBJ2-5	CASSLEIRTGSETQYF	TGCGCCAGCAGCTTGGAAATAAGGACAGGGAGCGAGACCCAGTACTTC
TRBD1	TRBV19	TRBJ1-5	CASSATTGAINQPQHF	TGTGCCAGTAGCGCGACGACAGGGGCTATAAATCAGCCCCAGCATTTT
.	TRBV2	TRBJ2-5	CASHRDTQETQYF	TGTGCCAGTCATCGGGACACCCAAGAGACCCAGTACTTC
TRBD1	TRBV6-1	TRBJ1-2	CASSEAQGAAGYTF	TGTGCCAGCAGTGAAGCACAGGGGGCTGCTGGCTACACCTTC
.	TRBV5-6	TRBJ2-6	CASSPLTRGANVLTF	TGTGCCAGCAGCCCGCTTACGCGGGGGGCCAACGTCCTGACTTTC
.	TRBV28	TRBJ1-2	CASSLARSVNYGYTF	TGTGCCAGCAGTTTAGCCCGGTCTGTTAACTATGGCTACACCTTC
TRBD1	TRBV6-5	TRBJ2-3	CASSLGQSTDTQYF	TGTGCCAGCAGTTTGGGACAGAGCACAGATACGCAGTATTTT
.	TRBV4-3	TRBJ1-2	CASSRETGYGYTF	TGCGCCAGCAGCCGAGAGACAGGATATGGCTACACCTTC
TRBD1	TRBV5-1	TRBJ1-4	CASSLAGQGGNEKLFF	TGCGCCAGCAGCTTGGCCGGACAGGGAGGTAATGAAAAACTGTTTTTT
TRBD2	TRBV5-1	TRBJ2-5	CASSPGLAGGSVRETQYF	TGCGCCAGCAGCCCGGGACTAGCGGGAGGCTCGGTGCGAGAGACCCAGTACTTC
TRBD1	TRBV6-5	TRBJ1-2	CASSYSGTGNYGYTF	TGTGCCAGCAGTTACTCGGGGACAGGAAACTATGGCTACACCTTC
.	TRBV28	TRBJ2-3	CAGADSLGTDTQYF	TGTGCCGGAGCAGACAGCCTCGGCACAGATACGCAGTATTTT
TRBD1	TRBV10-3	TRBJ2-5	CAISESKQGVRETQYF	TGTGCCATCAGTGAGTCGAAACAGGGGGTACGAGAGACCCAGTACTTC
TRBD1	TRBV4-3	TRBJ1-4	CASSLKDRGNEKLFF	TGCGCCAGCAGCCTCAAAGACAGGGGTAATGAAAAACTGTTTTTT